The present T cell receptor (beta chain) was sequenced within a study of shared clonotypes between healthy human individuals (dated by TCRdb to between 2020 and 2021). For the wider study: The cohort comprised a couple of women and a few men aged 18 to 49 years. For each donor, three plates each were used for CD4 naive and CD4 memory, two plates were used for CD8 naive, and one plate was used for CD8 memory. To estimate repertoire size and how much clonotypes are shared between individuals, the study performed deep sequencing of blood TCR repertoires from five healthy adults. Different laboratories and diverse techniques were used to prepare libraries and sequence TCR repertoires, to increase sequencing depth and limit assay-specific biases. Leukapheresis yielded between about 0.94 and 9 billion PBMCs per donor.

TCR CDR3 regions were amplified from genomic DNA by multiplex PCR using the deep immunoSEQ assay. Extracted genomic DNA from each cell subset was distributed evenly across all wells of several immunoSEQ 96-well plates, and each plate was treated as a replicate. For sorted subsets, each replicate PCR was loaded with roughly 0.2 ug genomic DNA, equivalent to some 31,000 T cell genomes. The purified libraries were quantified using a Qubit 3.0 fluorometer, sized with a Bioanalyzer 2100, and then quantified again using the KAPA Library Quantification kit. Every immunoSEQ 96-well plate was sequenced on a dedicated single-read 150-cycle Illumina NextSeq 550 flow cell. Concerning the study's data processing: Because only junctional sequences without quality scores were contained in the immunoSEQ output, filtering matching that applied to full-length reads could not be performed. To assign V/J genes and CDR3, sequences were annotated against IMGT germline references using PyIR, a Python wrapper for IgBLAST v1.9. Reads with weak V/J assignments (E-value above 1e-6), missing CDR3, stop codons, out-of-frame junctions, or ambiguous translated residues were removed. A V3J clonotype was defined by an identical inferred V gene, J gene, and CDR3 amino acid sequence. The percentage overlap between two repertoires was calculated by dividing the number of shared unique clonotypes by the size of the smaller repertoire. Three approaches were used to assess repertoire richness: RTK rarefaction, the Chao1 estimator, and Recon v2.1 estimates of unobserved clonotypes. For all TCRbeta clonotypes obtained by the gDNA method from a few donors, generation probabilities were computed with OLGA. TCRdb re-hosts the immuneACCESS table, in-frame sequences only. Its copies lack some clones; in the studies checked, an unresolved V gene accounts for under half of them, and the cause for the rest is not known. Clone size and V and J calls were adopted from that table, with D and trimming inferred from the DNA. The sample table lists 600,000 or so clones, 98% of them with a count of one. The ten largest clones represent 0.3% of the sample.

This clone was seen once. Its recognized antigen is unknown. Base qualities were left out, and no much larger clone turns up one base away. Trimming removed 0 bases from V and 4 bases from J; the gene matches leave 6 bases unexplained. From the cysteine through the phenylalanine, the CDR3 covers 16 amino acids. Kept here is only the CDR3 DNA, which spans 48 bases and is read in frame from base 1. CDR1 SGHDT and CDR2 YYEEEE were looked up in the germline V gene. CD8 naive samples were CD45RO-negative cells positively selected for CCR7, giving a CD45RA+CCR7+ population that excluded TemRA cells. The donors were healthy, HIV-negative adults who had no recently reported acute infections or vaccinations. Every donor was a Caucasian adult living in Nashville, Tennessee, USA. Blood was obtained by leukapheresis, after which PBMCs were separated by Ficoll-Histopaque density gradient centrifugation and cryopreserved in liquid nitrogen vapor phase. Purity and quantity of every magnetically sorted T cell population were checked by analytical flow cytometry. Genomic DNA was isolated from every sorted fraction and measured by UV absorbance on a Nanodrop 2000c.

On the study overall, not on this receptor specifically: Incomplete sequencing was indicated by rarefaction of sorted-subset datasets, despite the large sequencing depth. Only blood was sampled, and tissue TCR repertoires likely differ from those in blood. Estimated clonotype richness was generally larger for naive than for memory subsets. Clonotypes shared by all four sorted-subset donors showed higher generation probabilities than non-shared clonotypes. Based on pairwise subsampling, the degree of clonotype sharing among donors was expected to be affected by sequencing depth. When a handful of donors were compared, the shared fraction of clonotypes was 5% to 6.5% for naive CD4, 3.5% for naive CD8, about 2.4% for memory CD4, and 0.3% to 0.5% for memory CD8. The small number of donors limited the genetic and exposure-history diversity represented.

This receptor was obtained from a man aged 25-45 years in good health. The specimen was naive CD8+ T cells sorted from blood. Sample cell subset or site, as interpreted from the label and publication: CD45RA+CCR7+. This chain is built from TRBV5-6 and TRBJ2-1, with TRBD1 identical over 8 junction bases. The base sequence is TGTGCCAGCAGCTTGGGGCCAGGGGGCAAGTACAATGAGCAGTTCTTC. Its protein is CASSLGPGGKYNEQFF.